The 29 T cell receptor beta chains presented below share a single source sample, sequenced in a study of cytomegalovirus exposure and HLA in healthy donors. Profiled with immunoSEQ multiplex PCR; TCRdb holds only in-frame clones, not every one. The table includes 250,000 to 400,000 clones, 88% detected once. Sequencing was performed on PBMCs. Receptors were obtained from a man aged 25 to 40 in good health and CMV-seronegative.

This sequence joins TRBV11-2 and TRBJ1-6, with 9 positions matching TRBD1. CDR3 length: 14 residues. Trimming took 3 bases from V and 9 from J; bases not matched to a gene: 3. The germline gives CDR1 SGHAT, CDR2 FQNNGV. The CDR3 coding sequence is TGTGCCAGCAGCTTGGGGACAGGGACTTCACCCCTCCACTTT. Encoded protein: CASSLGTGTSPLHF.

The CDR3 is CASSYSRVGPDTQYF. The CDR3 DNA sequence: TGTGCCAGCAGTTACTCGAGGGTAGGTCCAGATACGCAGTATTTT. The chain uses TRBV6-5 and TRBJ2-3; the D gene is possibly TRBD2 (5 bases). The CDR3 loop spans 15 amino acids. Trimming cost V 0 bases and J 4 bases, with 11 bases left between them. Germline CDR1 MNHEY, CDR2 SVGAGI.

CDR3 amino acids: CASSLGGGGETQYF. CDR3 in DNA: TGCGCCAGCAGCTTGGGGGGAGGAGGAGAGACCCAGTACTTC. V usage is TRBV5-1 and J usage is TRBJ2-5, with a tentative D call TRBD2 (6 bases). Trimming cost V 0 bases and J 4 bases, with 10 bases left between them. This CDR3 has 14 residues. CDR1 and CDR2 (germline): SGHRS, YFSETQ.

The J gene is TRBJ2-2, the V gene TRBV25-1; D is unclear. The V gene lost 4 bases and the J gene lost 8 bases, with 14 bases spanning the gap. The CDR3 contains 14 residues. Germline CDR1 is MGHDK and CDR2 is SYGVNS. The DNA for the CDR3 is TGTGCCAGCAGTGCTAAACTGAGATCGGGGGAGCTGTTTTTT. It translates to CASSAKLRSGELFF.

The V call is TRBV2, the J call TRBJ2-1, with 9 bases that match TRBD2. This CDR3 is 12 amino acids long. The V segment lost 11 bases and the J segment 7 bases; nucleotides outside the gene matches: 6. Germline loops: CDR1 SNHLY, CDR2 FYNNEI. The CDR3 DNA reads TGTGCCTCACAAGCGGGGGGTAATGAGCAGTTCTTC. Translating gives CASQAGGNEQFF.

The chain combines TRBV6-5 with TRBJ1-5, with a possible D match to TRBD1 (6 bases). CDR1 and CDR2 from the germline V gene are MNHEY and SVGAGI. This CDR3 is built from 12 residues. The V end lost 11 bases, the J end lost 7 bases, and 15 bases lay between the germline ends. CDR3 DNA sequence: TGTGCCCTTAGGGGGGGGGACCAGCCCCAGCATTTT. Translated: CALRGGDQPQHF.

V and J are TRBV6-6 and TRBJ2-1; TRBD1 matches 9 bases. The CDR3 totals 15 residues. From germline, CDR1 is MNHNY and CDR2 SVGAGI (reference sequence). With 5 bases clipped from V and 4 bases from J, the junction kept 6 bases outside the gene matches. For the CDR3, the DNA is TGTGCCAGCAGTCTCCCCGGGACAGGGTACAATGAGCAGTTCTTC. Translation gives CASSLPGTGYNEQFF.

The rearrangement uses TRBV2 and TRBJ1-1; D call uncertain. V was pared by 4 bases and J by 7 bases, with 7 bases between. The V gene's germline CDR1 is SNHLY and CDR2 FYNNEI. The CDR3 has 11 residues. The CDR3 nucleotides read TGTGCCAGCAGTGGCCGGTTTGAAGCTTTCTTT. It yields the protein CASSGRFEAFF.

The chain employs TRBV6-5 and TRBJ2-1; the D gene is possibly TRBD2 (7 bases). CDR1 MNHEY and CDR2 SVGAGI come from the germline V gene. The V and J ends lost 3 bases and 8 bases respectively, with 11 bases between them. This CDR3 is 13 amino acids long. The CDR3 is CASSYWGGDEQFF. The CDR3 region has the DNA TGTGCCAGCAGTTATTGGGGGGGCGATGAGCAGTTCTTC.

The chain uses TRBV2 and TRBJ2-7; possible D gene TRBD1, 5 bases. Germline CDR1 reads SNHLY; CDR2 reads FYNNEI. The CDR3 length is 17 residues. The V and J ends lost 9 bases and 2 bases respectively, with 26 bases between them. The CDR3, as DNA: TGTGCCAGTAGGGCGGAAGACAGCCCCCCCTCCCCCTACGAGCAGTACTTC. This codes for CASRAEDSPPSPYEQYF.

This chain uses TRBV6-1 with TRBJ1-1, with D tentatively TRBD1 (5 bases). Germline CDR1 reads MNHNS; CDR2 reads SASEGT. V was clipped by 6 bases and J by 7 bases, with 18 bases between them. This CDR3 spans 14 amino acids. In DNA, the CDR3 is TGTGCCAGCAGCAGGGCAGGAGCCCCACTTGAAGCTTTCTTT. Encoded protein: CASSRAGAPLEAFF.

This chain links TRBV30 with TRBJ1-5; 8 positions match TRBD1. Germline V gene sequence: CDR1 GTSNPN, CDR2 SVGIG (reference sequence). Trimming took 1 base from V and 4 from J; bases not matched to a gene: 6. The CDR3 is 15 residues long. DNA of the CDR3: TGTGCCTGGAGTGGAGACGGACAGGGAAATCAGCCCCAGCATTTT. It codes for CAWSGDGQGNQPQHF.

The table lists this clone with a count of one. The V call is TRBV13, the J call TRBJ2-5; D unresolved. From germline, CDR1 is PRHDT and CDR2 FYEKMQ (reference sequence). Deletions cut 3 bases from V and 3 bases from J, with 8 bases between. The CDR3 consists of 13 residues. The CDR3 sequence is CASSFQSEETQYF. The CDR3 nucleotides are TGTGCCAGCAGCTTCCAGTCCGAAGAGACCCAGTACTTC.

DNA of the CDR3: TGTGCCAGCAGCCGGACTAGCGGGGGGGCACACAATGAGCAGTTCTTC. Translating gives CASSRTSGGAHNEQFF. The V gene is TRBV11-2, the J gene TRBJ2-1, with 15 nucleotides matching TRBD2. This CDR3 is 16 amino acids long. With 5 bases clipped from V and 5 bases from J, the junction kept 4 bases outside the gene matches. Germline CDR1 SGHAT, CDR2 FQNNGV.

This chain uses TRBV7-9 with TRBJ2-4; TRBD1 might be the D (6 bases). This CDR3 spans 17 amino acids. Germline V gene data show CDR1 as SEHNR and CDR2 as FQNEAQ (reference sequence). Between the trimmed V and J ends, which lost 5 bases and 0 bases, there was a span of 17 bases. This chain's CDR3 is CASSLKTGGLAKNIQYF. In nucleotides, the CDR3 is TGTGCCAGCAGCCTGAAGACAGGCGGTTTAGCCAAAAACATTCAGTACTTC.

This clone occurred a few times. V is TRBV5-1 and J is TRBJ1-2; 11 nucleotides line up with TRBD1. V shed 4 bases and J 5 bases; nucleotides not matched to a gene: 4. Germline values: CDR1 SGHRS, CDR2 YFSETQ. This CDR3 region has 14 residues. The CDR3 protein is CASSTWDRGYGYTF. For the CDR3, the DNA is TGCGCCAGCAGCACATGGGACAGGGGGTATGGCTACACCTTC.

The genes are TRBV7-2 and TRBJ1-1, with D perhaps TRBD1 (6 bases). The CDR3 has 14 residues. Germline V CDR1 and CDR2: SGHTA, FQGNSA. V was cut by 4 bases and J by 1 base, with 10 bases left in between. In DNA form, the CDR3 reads TGTGCCAGCAGCTACAGGGTAGGGAACACTGAAGCTTTCTTT. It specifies CASSYRVGNTEAFF.

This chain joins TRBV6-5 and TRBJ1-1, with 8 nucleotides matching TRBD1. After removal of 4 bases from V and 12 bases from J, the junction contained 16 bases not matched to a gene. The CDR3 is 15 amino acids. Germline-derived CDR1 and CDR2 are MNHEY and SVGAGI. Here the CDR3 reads CASSSRTGLVTGSFF. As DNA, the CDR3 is TGTGCCAGCAGTTCCAGGACAGGGCTAGTGACGGGATCTTTCTTT.

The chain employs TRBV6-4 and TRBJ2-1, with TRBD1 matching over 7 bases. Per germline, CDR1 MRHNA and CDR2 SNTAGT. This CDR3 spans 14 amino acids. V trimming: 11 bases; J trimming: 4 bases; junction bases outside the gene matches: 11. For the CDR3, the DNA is TGTGCCGGGTCAGACAGGGCAGAGTACAATGAGCAGTTCTTC. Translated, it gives CAGSDRAEYNEQFF.

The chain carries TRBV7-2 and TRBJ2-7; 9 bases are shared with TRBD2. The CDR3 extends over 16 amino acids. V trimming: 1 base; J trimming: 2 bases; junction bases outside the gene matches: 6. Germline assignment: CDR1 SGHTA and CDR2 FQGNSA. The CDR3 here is CASSLGVSGGTYEQYF. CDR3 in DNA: TGTGCCAGCAGCTTAGGGGTAAGCGGGGGGACCTACGAGCAGTACTTC. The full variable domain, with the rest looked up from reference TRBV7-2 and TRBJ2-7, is GAGVSQSPSNKVTEKGKDVELRCDPISGHTALYWYRQSLGQGLEFLIYFQGNSAPDKSGLPSDRFSAERTGGSVSTLTIQRTQQEDSAVYLCASSLGVSGGTYEQYFGPGTRLTVT.

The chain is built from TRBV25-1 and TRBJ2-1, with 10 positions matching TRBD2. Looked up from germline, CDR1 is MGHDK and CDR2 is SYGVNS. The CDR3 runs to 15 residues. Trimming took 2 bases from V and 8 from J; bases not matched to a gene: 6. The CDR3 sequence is CASSEPGLATYEQFF. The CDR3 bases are TGTGCCAGCAGTGAACCGGGACTAGCGACGTATGAGCAGTTCTTC.

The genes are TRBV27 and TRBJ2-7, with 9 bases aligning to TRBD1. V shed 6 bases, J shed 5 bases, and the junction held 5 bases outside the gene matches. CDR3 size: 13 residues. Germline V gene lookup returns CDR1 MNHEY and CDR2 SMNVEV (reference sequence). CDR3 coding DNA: TGTGCCAGCAGGAAACAGGGGGCTCACGAGCAGTACTTC. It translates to CASRKQGAHEQYF.

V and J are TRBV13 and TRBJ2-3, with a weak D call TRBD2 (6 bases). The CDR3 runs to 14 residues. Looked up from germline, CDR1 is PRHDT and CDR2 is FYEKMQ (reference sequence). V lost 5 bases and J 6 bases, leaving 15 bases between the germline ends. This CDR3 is CASSRGWEDDTQYF. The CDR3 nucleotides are TGTGCCAGCAGCCGGGGGTGGGAGGACGATACGCAGTATTTT.

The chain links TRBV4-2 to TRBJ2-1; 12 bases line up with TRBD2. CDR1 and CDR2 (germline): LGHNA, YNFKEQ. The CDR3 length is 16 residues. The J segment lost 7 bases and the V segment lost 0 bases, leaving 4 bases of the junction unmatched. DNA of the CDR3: TGTGCCAGCAGCCAAGATCAAACTAGCGGGGGGAATGAGCAGTTCTTC. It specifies CASSQDQTSGGNEQFF.

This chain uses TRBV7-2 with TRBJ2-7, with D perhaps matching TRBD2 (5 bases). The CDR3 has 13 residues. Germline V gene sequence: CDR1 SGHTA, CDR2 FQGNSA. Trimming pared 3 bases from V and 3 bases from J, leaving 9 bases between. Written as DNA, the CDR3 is TGTGCCAGCAGCTTCGGGGATCTCTACGAGCAGTACTTC. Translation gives CASSFGDLYEQYF. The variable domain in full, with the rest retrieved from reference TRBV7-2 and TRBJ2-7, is GAGVSQSPSNKVTEKGKDVELRCDPISGHTALYWYRQSLGQGLEFLIYFQGNSAPDKSGLPSDRFSAERTGGSVSTLTIQRTQQEDSAVYLCASSFGDLYEQYFGPGTRLTVT.

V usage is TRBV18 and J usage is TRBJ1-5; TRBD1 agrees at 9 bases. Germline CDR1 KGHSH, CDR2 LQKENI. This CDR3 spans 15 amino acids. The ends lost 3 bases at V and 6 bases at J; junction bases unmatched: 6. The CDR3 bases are TGTGCCAGCTCACCCGACAGGGGGTATGCTCAGCCCCAGCATTTT. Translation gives CASSPDRGYAQPQHF. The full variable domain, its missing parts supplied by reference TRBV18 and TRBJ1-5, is NAGVMQNPRHLVRRRGQEARLRCSPMKGHSHVYWYRQLPEEGLKFMVYLQKENIIDESGMPKERFSAEFPKEGPSILRIQQVVRGDSAAYFCASSPDRGYAQPQHFGDGTRLSIL.

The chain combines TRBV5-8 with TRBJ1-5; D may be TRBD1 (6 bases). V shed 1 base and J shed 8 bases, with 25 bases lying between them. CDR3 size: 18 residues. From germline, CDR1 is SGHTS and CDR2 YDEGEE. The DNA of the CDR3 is TGTGCCAGCAGCTTGACAATGAGGGGGAGGGAGTTTGAGGAGCCCCAGCATTTT. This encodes CASSLTMRGREFEEPQHF.

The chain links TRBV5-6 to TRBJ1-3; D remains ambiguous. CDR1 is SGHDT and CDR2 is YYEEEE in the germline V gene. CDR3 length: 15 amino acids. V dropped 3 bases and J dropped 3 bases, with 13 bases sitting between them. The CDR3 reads CASSSRGGSGNTIYF. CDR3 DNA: TGTGCCAGCAGCTCGCGGGGAGGAAGTGGAAACACCATATATTTT.

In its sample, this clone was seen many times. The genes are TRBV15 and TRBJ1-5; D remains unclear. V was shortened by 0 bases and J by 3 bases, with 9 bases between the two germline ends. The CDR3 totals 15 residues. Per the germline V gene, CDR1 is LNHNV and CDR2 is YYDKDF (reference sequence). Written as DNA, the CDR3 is TGTGCCACCAGCAGAGATGCGGCGGTCAATCAGCCCCAGCATTTT. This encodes CATSRDAAVNQPQHF. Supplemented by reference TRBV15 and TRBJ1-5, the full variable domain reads DAMVIQNPRYQVTQFGKPVTLSCSQTLNHNVMYWYQQKSSQAPKLLFHYYDKDFNNEADTPDNFQSRRPNTSFCFLDIRSPGLGDTAMYLCATSRDAAVNQPQHFGDGTRLSIL.